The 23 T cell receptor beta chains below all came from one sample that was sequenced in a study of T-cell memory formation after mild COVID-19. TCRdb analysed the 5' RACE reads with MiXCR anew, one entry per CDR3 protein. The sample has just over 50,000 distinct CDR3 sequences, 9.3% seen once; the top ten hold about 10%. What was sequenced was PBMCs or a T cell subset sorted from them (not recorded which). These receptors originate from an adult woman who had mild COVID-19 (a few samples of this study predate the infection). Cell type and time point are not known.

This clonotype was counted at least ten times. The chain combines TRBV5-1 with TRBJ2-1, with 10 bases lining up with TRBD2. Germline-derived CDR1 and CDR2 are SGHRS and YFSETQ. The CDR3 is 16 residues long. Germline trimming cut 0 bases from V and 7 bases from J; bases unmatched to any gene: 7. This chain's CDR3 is CASSLELAGIGNEQFF. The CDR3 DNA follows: TGCGCCAGCAGCTTGGAACTAGCGGGGATCGGAAATGAGCAGTTCTTC.

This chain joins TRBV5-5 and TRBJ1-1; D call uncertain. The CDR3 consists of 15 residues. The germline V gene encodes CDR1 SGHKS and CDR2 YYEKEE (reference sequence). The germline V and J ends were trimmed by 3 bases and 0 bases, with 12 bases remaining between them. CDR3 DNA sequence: TGTGCCAGCAGCTGGACGGGAATTATGAACACTGAAGCTTTCTTT. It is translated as CASSWTGIMNTEAFF. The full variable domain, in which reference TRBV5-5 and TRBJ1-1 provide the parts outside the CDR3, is DAGVTQSPTHLIKTRGQQVTLRCSPISGHKSVSWYQQVLGQGPQFIFQYYEKEERGRGNFPDRFSARQFPNYSSELNVNALLLGDSALYLCASSWTGIMNTEAFFGQGTRLTVV.

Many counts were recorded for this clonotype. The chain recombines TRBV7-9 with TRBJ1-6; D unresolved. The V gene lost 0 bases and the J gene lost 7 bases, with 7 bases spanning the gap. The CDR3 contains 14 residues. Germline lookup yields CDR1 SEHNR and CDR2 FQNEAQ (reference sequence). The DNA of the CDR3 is TGTGCCAGCAGCTTAGCGCTATTCAATTCACCCCTCCACTTT. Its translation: CASSLALFNSPLHF.

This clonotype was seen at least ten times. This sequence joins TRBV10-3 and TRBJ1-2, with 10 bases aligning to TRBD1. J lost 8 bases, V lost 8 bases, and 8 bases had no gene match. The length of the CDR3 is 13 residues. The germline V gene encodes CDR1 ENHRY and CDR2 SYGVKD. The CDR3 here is CAIGTGERNGYTF. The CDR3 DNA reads TGTGCCATCGGGACAGGGGAGAGGAACGGCTACACCTTC.

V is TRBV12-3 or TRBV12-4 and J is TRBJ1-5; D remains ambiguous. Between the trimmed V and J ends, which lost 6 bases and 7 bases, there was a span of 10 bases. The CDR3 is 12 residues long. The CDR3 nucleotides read TGTGCCAGCAGCCTAACTTACCAGCCCCAGCATTTT. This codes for CASSLTYQPQHF.

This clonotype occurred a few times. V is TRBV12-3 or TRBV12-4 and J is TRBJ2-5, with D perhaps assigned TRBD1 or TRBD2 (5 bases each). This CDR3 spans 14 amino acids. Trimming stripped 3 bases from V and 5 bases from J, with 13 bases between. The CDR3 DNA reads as TGTGCCAGCAGTTTTGAGGGGATGCAGGAGACCCAGTACTTC. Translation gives CASSFEGMQETQYF.

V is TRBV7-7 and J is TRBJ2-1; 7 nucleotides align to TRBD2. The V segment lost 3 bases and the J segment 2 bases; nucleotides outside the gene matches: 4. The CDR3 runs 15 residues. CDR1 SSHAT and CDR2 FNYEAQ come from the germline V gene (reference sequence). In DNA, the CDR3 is TGTGCCAGCAGCTTTTGGGAGGGCGCCTACAATGAGCAGTTCTTC. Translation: CASSFWEGAYNEQFF.

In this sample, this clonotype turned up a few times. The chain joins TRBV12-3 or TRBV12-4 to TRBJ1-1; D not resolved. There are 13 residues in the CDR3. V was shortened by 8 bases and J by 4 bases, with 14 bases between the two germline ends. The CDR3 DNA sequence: TGTGCCAGCGCGGAGGAAAGTAGCACTGAAGCTTTCTTT. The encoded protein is CASAEESSTEAFF.

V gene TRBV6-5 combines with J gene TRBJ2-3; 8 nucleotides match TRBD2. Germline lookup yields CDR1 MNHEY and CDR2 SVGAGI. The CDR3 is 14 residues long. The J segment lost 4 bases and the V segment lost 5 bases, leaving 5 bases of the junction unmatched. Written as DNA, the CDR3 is TGTGCCAGCAGTCCCGGACTAGCATCAGATACGCAGTATTTT. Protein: CASSPGLASDTQYF.

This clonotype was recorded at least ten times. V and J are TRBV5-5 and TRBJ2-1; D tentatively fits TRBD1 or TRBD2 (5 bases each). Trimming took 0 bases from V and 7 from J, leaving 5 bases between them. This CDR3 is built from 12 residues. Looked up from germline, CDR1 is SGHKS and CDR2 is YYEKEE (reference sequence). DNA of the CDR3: TGTGCCAGCAGCTTGGGGGGGAATGAGCAGTTCTTC. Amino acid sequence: CASSLGGNEQFF.

Written as DNA, the CDR3 is TGTGCCACCACGGGAGGGAATAATGAAAAACTGTTTTTT. Translated: CATTGGNNEKLFF. The gene calls are TRBV15 and TRBJ1-4; D remains ambiguous. The CDR3 is 13 amino acids. Germline loops: CDR1 LNHNV, CDR2 YYDKDF (reference sequence). V lost 7 bases and J 4 bases, leaving 10 bases between the germline ends.

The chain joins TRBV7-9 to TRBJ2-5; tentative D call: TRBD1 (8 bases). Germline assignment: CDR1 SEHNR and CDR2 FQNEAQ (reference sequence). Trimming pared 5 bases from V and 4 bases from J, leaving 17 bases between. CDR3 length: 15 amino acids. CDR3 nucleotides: TGTGCCAGCAGCCGCGGACAGGGCGGGGGAGAGACCCAGTACTTC. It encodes CASSRGQGGGETQYF. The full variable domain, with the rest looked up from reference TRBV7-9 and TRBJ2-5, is DTGVSQNPRHKITKRGQNVTFRCDPISEHNRLYWYRQTLGQGPEFLTYFQNEAQLEKSRLLSDRFSAERPKGSFSTLEIQRTEQGDSAMYLCASSRGQGGGETQYFGPGTRLLVL.

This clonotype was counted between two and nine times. Written as DNA, the CDR3 is TGTGCCACCAGTGAATTTCTAGCGGGAGAGGGAGATACGCAGTATTTT. Its protein product is CATSEFLAGEGDTQYF. The chain couples TRBV24-1 to TRBJ2-3; 10 bases fit TRBD2. J gave up 5 bases and V 4 bases, and 8 bases lay outside the gene matches. Germline lookup yields CDR1 KGHDR and CDR2 SFDVKD. The CDR3 sequence is 16 residues long.

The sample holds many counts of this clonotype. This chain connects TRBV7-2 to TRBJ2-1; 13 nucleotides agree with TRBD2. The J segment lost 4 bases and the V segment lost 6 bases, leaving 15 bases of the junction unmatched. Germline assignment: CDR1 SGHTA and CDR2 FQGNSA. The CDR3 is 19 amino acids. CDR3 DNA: TGTGCCAGCAGTCAGTTCTCCGGGACTAGCGGGACTAGATACAATGAGCAGTTCTTC. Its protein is CASSQFSGTSGTRYNEQFF.

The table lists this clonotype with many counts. The CDR3 DNA follows: TGCAGTGCTAGAGATCCGGCGACAGGGGGTCAGTATTTT. Encoded protein: CSARDPATGGQYF. V gene TRBV20-1 combines with J gene TRBJ2-3; 9 bases line up with TRBD1. With V trimmed by 0 bases and J by 12 bases, 7 bases remained unmatched. The germline V gene encodes CDR1 DFQATT and CDR2 SNEGSKA (reference sequence). This CDR3 has 13 amino acids.

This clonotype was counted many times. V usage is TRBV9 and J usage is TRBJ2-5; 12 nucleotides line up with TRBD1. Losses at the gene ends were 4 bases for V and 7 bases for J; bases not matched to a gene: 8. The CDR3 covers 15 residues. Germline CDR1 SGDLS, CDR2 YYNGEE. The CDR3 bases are TGTGCCAGCAGCCAGGGACAGGGGGCGCGCGGGACCCAGTACTTC. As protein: CASSQGQGARGTQYF.

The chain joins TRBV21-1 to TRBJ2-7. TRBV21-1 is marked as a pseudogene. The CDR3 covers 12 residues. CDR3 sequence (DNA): TGTGCCAGCAGCAAAGTCACCTACGAGCAGTACTTC. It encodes CASSKVTYEQYF.

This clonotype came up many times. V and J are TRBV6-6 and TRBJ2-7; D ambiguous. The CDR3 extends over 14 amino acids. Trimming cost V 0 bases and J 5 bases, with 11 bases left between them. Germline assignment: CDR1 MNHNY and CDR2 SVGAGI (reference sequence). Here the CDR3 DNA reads TGTGCCAGCAGTTACTCGGGCATCGGCAACGAGCAGTACTTC. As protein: CASSYSGIGNEQYF.

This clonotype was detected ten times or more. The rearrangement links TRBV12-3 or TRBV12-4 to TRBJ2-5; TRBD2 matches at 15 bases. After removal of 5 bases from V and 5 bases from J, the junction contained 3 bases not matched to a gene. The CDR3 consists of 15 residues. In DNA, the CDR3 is TGTGCCAGCAGTGGACTAGCGGGGGGGCTGGAGACCCAGTACTTC. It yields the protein CASSGLAGGLETQYF.

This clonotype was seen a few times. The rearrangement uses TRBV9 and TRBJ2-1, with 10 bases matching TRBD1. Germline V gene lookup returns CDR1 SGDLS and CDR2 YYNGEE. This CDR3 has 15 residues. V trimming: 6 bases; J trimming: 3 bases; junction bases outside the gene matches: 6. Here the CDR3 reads CASTPGTGVYNEQFF. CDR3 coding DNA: TGTGCCAGCACCCCGGGGACAGGGGTCTACAATGAGCAGTTCTTC.

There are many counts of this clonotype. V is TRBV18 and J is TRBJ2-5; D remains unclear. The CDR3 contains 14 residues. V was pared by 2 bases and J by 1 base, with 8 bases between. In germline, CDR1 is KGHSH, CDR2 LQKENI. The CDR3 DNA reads TGTGCCAGCTCACCAAGTGGTCGCCAAGAGACCCAGTACTTC. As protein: CASSPSGRQETQYF.

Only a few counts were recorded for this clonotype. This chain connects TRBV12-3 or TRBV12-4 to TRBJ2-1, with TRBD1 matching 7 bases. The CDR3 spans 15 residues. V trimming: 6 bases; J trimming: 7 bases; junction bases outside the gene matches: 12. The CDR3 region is CASRKQGNRGNEQFF. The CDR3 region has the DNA TGTGCCAGCAGAAAACAGGGGAACAGGGGTAATGAGCAGTTCTTC.

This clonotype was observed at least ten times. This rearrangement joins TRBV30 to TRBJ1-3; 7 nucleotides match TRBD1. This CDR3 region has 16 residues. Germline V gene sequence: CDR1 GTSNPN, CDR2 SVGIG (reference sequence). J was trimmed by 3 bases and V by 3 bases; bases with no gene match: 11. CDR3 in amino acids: CAWRLNRGYGGNTIYF. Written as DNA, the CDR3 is TGTGCCTGGAGGCTCAACAGGGGATATGGTGGAAACACCATATATTTT. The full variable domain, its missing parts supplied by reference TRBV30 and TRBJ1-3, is SQTIHQWPATLVQPVGSPLSLECTVEGTSNPNLYWYRQAAGRGLQLLFYSVGIGQISSEVPQNLSASRPQDRQFILSSKKLLLSDSGFYLCAWRLNRGYGGNTIYFGEGSWLTVV.